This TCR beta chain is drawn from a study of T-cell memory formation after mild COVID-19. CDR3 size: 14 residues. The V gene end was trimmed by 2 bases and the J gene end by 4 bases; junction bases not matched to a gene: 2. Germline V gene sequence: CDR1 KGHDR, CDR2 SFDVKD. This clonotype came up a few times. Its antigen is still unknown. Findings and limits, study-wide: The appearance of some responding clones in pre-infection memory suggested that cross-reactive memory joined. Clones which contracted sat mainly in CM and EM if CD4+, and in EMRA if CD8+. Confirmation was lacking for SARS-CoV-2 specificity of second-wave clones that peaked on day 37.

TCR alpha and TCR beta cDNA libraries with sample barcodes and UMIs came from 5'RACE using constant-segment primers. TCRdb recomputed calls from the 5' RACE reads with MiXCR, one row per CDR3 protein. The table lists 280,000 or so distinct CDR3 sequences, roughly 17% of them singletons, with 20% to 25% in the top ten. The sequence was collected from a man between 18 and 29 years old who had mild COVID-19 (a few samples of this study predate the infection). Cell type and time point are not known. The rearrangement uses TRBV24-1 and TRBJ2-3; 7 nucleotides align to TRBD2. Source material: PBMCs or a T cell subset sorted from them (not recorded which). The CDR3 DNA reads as TGTGCCACCAGTGATTGGGGACTATCAGATACGCAGTATTTT. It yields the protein CATSDWGLSDTQYF.